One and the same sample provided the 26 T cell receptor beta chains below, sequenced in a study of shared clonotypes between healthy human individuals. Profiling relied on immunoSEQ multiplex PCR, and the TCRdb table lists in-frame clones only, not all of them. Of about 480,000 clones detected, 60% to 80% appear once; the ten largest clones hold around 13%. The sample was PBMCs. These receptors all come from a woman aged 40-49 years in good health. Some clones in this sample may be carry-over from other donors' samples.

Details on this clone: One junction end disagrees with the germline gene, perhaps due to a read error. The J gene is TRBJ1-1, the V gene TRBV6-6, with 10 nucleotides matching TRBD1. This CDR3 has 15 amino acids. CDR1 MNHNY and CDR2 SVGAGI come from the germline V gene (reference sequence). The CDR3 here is CASSYGQGVKTEAFF. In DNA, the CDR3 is TGTGCCAGCAGTTACGGACAGGGGGTGAAAACTGAAGCTTTCTTT.

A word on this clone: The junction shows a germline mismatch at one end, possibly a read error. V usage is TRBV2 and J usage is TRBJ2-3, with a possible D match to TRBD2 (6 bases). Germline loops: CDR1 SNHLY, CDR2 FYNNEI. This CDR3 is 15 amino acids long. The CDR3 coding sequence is TGTGCCAGCAGCGAAGGGGCGGGGCAGATAGATACGCAGTATTTT. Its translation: CASSEGAGQIDTQYF.

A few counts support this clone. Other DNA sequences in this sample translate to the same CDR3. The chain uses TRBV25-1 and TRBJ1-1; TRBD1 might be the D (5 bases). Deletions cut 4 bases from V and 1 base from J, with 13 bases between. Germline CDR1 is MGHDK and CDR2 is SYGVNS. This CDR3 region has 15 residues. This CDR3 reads CASSGPGRTNTEAFF. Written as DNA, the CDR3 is TGTGCCAGCAGTGGTCCGGGACGGACGAACACTGAAGCTTTCTTT.

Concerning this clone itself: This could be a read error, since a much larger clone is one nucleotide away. The CDR3 DNA is TGTGCCAGCAGCTTACTGGGGACAGATACGCAGTATTTT. Its translation is CASSLLGTDTQYF. The genes are TRBV7-7 and TRBJ2-3; D unresolved. Germline CDR1 reads SSHAT; CDR2 reads FNYEAQ (reference sequence). Trimming pared 2 bases from V and 3 bases from J, leaving 6 bases between. The CDR3 runs to 13 residues. Filled out from reference TRBV7-7 and TRBJ2-3, the complete variable domain reads GAGVSQSPRYKVTKRGQDVTLRCDPISSHATLYWYQQALGQGPEFLTYFNYEAQPDKSGLPSDRFSAERPEGSISTLTIQRTEQRDSAMYRCASSLLGTDTQYFGPGTRLTVL.

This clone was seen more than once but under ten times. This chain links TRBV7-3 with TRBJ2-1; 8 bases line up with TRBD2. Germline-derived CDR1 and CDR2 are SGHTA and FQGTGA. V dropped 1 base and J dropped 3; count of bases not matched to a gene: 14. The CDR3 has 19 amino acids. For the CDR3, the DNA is TGTGCCAGCAGCTTAAACGGGAGGGCCGAGGGAGTAGTCTACAATGAGCAGTTCTTC. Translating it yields CASSLNGRAEGVVYNEQFF. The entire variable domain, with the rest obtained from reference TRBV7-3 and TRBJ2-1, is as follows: GAGVSQTPSNKVTEKGKYVELRCDPISGHTALYWYRQSLGQGPEFLIYFQGTGAADDSGLPNDRFFAVRPEGSVSTLKIQRTERGDSAVYLCASSLNGRAEGVVYNEQFFGPGTRLTVL.

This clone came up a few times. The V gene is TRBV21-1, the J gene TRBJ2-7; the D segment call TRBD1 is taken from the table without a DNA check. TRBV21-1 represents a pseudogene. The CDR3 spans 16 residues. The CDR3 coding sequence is TGTGCCAGCAGCGCACGCAGGGGGCGCCTCCTCTACGAGCAGTACTTC. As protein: CASSARRGRLLYEQYF.

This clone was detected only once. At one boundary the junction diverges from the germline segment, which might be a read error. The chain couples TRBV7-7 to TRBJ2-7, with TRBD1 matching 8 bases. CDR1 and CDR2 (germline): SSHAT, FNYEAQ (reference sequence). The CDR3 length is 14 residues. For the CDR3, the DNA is TGTGCTAGCAGCCCGACAGGGGTAGAAAACGAGCAGTACTTC. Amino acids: CASSPTGVENEQYF.

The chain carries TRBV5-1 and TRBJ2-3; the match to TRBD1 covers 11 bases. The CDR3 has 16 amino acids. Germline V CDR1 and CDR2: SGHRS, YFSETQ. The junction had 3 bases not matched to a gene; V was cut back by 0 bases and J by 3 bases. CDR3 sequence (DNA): TGCGCCAGCAGCTTGGCCGGACAGGGGGCAACAGATACGCAGTATTTT. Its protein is CASSLAGQGATDTQYF. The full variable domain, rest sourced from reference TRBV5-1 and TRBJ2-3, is KAGVTQTPRYLIKTRGQQVTLSCSPISGHRSVSWYQQTPGQGLQFLFEYFSETQRNKGNFPGRFSGRQFSNSRSEMNVSTLELGDSALYLCASSLAGQGATDTQYFGPGTRLTVL.

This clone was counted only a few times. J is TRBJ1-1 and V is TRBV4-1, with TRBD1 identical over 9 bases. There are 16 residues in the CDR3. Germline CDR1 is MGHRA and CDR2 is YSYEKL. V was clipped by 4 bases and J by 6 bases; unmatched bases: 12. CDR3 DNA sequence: TGCGCCAGCAGCCGGGGTGGCGGGACAGGGTTACCTGAAGCTTTCTTT. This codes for CASSRGGGTGLPEAFF.

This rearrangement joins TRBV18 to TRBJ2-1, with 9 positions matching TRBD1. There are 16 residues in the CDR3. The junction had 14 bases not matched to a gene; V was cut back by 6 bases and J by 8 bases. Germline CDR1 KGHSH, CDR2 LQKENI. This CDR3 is CASSPNSGTGHDEQFF. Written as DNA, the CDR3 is TGTGCCAGCTCGCCAAATTCCGGGACAGGGCACGATGAGCAGTTCTTC.

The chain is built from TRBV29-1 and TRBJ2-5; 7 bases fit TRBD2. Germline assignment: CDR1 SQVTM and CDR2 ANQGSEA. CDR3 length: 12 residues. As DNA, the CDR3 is TGCACCACGGGGGGACTCAGGGAGACCCAGTACTTC. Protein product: CTTGGLRETQYF.

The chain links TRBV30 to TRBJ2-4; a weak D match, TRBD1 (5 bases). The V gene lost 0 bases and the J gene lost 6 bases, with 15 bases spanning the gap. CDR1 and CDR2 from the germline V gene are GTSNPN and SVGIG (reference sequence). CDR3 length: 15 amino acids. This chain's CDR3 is CAWSVDRMGLNIQYF. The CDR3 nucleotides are TGTGCCTGGAGTGTAGATCGAATGGGGCTAAACATTCAGTACTTC. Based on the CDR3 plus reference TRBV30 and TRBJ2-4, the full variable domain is SQTIHQWPATLVQPVGSPLSLECTVEGTSNPNLYWYRQAAGRGLQLLFYSVGIGQISSEVPQNLSASRPQDRQFILSSKKLLLSDSGFYLCAWSVDRMGLNIQYFGAGTRLSVL.

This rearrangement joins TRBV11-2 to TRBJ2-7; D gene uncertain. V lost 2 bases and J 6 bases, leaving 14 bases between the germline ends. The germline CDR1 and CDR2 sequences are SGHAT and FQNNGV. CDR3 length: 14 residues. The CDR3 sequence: CASSLIFRTAEQYF. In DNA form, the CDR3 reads TGTGCCAGCAGCTTAATTTTCAGAACCGCCGAGCAGTACTTC. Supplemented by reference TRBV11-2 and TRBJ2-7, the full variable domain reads EAGVAQSPRYKIIEKRQSVAFWCNPISGHATLYWYQQILGQGPKLLIQFQNNGVVDDSQLPKDRFSAERLKGVDSTLKIQPAKLEDSAVYLCASSLIFRTAEQYFGPGTRLTVT.

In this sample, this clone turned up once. The CDR3 loop reads CASSFLPQGGNEQFF. The CDR3 coding sequence is TGTGCCAGCAGCTTCCTCCCGCAGGGTGGAAATGAGCAGTTCTTC. This chain uses TRBV7-8 with TRBJ2-1; D might be TRBD1 (5 bases). The CDR3 runs 15 residues. Trimming shortened V by 3 bases and J by 7 bases, and 16 bases separated the two germline ends. Germline CDR1 and CDR2: SGHVS and FQNEAQ.

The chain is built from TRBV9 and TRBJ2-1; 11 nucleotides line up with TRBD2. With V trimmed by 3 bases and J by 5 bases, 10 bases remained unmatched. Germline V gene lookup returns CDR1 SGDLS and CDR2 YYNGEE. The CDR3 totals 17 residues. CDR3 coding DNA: TGTGCCAGCAGCGCTCCCCCACTAGCGGGAGTCCACAATGAGCAGTTCTTC. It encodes CASSAPPLAGVHNEQFF.

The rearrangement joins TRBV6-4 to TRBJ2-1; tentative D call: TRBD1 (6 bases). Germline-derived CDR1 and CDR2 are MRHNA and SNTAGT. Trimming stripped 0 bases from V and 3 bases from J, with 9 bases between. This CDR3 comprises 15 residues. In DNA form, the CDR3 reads TGTGCCAGCAGTGACTCGGCAGGGGACTACAATGAGCAGTTCTTC. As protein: CASSDSAGDYNEQFF.

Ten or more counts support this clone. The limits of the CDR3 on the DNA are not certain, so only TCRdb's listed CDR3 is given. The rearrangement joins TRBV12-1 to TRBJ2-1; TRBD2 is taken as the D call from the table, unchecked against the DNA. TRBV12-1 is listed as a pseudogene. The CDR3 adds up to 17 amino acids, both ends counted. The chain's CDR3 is CASSFWASGNIANEQFF.

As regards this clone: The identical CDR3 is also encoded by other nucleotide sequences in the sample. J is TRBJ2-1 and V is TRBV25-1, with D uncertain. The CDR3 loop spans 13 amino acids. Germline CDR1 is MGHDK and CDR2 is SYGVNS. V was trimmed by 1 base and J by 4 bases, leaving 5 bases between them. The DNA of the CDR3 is TGTGCCAGCAGTGAATCCGGGTACAATGAGCAGTTCTTC. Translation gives CASSESGYNEQFF.

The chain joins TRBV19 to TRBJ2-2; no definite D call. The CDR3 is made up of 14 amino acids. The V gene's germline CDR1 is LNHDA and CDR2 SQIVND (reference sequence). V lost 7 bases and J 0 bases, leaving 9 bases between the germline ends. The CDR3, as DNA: TGTGCCAGTAATAGGGCAGCGAACACCGGGGAGCTGTTTTTT. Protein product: CASNRAANTGELFF.

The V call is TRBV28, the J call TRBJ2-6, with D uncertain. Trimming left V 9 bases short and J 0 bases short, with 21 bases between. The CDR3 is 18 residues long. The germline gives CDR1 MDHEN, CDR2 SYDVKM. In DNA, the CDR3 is TGTGCCAGACGGACCCGGAATCTCCCTTTCTCTGGGGCCAACGTCCTGACTTTC. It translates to CARRTRNLPFSGANVLTF.

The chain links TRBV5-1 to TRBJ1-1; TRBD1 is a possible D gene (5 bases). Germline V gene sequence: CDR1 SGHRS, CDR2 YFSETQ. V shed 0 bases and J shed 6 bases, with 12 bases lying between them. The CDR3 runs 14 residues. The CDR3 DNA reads TGCGCCAGCAGCTTGGGTAGGGGTGGCGCTGAAGCTTTCTTT. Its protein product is CASSLGRGGAEAFF.

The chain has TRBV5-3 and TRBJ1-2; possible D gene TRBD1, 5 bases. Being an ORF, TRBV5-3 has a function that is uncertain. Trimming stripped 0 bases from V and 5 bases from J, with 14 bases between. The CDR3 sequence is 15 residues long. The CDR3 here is CARSLAPGPWYGYTF. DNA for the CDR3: TGTGCCAGAAGCTTGGCGCCAGGGCCTTGGTATGGCTACACCTTC.

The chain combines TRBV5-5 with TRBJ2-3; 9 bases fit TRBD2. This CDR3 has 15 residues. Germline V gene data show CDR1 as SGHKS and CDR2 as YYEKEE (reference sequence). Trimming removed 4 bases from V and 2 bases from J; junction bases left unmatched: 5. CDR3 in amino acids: CASSALAGPTDTQYF. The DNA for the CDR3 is TGTGCCAGCAGCGCCCTAGCGGGACCCACAGATACGCAGTATTTT.

In DNA form, the CDR3 reads TGTGCCAGCAGCGTAGCTAGAGACAGGACGACCGGGGAGCTGTTTTTT. It is translated as CASSVARDRTTGELFF. The V and J genes are TRBV9 and TRBJ2-2, with D perhaps TRBD1 (6 bases). V lost 0 bases and J 5 bases, leaving 14 bases between the germline ends. CDR1 and CDR2 (germline): SGDLS, YYNGEE. The CDR3 has 16 amino acids.

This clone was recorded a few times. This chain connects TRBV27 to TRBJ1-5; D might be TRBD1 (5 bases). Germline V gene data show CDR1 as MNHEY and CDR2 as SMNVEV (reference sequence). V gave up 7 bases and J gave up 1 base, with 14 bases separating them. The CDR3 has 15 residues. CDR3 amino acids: CASKGRLMSNQPQHF. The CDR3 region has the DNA TGTGCCAGCAAGGGACGGCTTATGAGCAATCAGCCCCAGCATTTT.

The CDR3 nucleotides are TGCGCCAGCAGCCCTTCCGGGACTCAAGAGACCCAGTACTTC. Translating gives CASSPSGTQETQYF. This sequence joins TRBV5-1 and TRBJ2-5; D possibly corresponds to TRBD2 (6 bases). CDR1 is SGHRS and CDR2 is YFSETQ in the germline V gene. The CDR3 extends over 14 amino acids. The V gene lost 4 bases and the J gene lost 2 bases, with 12 bases spanning the gap.